One sample yielded the 30 T cell receptor beta chains listed below, sequenced in a study of T cells in tumors and immune-related adverse events. The assay was immunoSEQ multiplex PCR, and TCRdb's table has in-frame clones only and misses some. The top ten clones hold around 1.5% of a sample with around 10,000 clones, around 90% of them seen once. Sequencing was performed on lymph node tissue, taken from a patient treated with anti-PD-1 therapy. These receptors originate from a female donor with metastatic renal cell carcinoma.

The rearrangement joins TRBV6-1 to TRBJ1-5; a possible D gene is TRBD1 (6 bases). V was clipped by 6 bases and J by 1 base, with 13 bases between them. The length of the CDR3 is 15 residues. Germline CDR1 reads MNHNS; CDR2 reads SASEGT. CDR3: CASRARQGSNQPQHF. The CDR3 nucleotides read TGTGCCAGCAGAGCCCGGCAGGGGAGCAATCAGCCCCAGCATTTT.

The CDR3 here is CASSLQGTNQPQHF. The CDR3 DNA is TGTGCCAGCAGCTTACAGGGGACCAATCAGCCCCAGCATTTT. The chain is built from TRBV5-4 and TRBJ1-5, with 7 bases that match TRBD1. Germline V gene sequence: CDR1 SGHNT, CDR2 YYREEE (reference sequence). The V and J ends lost 2 bases and 3 bases, in that order; junction bases with no gene match: 2. This CDR3 has 14 residues.

V gene TRBV7-2 combines with J gene TRBJ2-3, with 8 bases matching TRBD2. The CDR3 extends over 15 amino acids. Germline CDR1 is SGHTA and CDR2 is FQGNSA. The V segment lost 6 bases and the J segment 3 bases; nucleotides outside the gene matches: 8. The DNA of the CDR3 is TGTGCCAGCAGACGGAACGCGGGGGGTACAGATACGCAGTATTTT. This sequence encodes CASRRNAGGTDTQYF.

The chain links TRBV20-1 to TRBJ1-1; the D is unclear. Between the trimmed V and J ends, which lost 5 bases and 3 bases, there was a span of 7 bases. Germline-derived CDR1 and CDR2 are DFQATT and SNEGSKA (reference sequence). This CDR3 has 11 residues. CDR3 in DNA: TGCAGTGCTCCCGGGGACACTGAAGCTTTCTTT. It is translated as CSAPGDTEAFF.

This rearrangement joins TRBV19 to TRBJ2-3, with TRBD1 matching 9 bases. After removal of 6 bases from V and 5 bases from J, the junction contained 6 bases not matched to a gene. There are 14 residues in the CDR3. CDR1 LNHDA and CDR2 SQIVND come from the germline V gene (reference sequence). The CDR3 sequence: CASSPGTGIDTQYF. The DNA of the CDR3 is TGTGCCAGTAGCCCCGGGACAGGGATAGATACGCAGTATTTT.

The chain couples TRBV30 to TRBJ1-2; 9 nucleotides agree with TRBD1. Trimming cost V 5 bases and J 5 bases; bases outside gene matches: 9. CDR1 and CDR2 from the germline V gene are GTSNPN and SVGIG (reference sequence). CDR3 size: 14 residues. CDR3 nucleotide sequence: TGTGCCTGGGAAGGGGACAGGGCCTCTTATGGCTACACCTTC. Translating gives CAWEGDRASYGYTF.

The CDR3 region is CARGIGNEQFF. CDR3 coding DNA: TGTGCCCGAGGAATAGGGAATGAGCAGTTCTTC. J is TRBJ2-1 and V is TRBV30; D is uncertain. This CDR3 comprises 11 residues. Trimming took off 8 bases at V and 7 bases at J, with 12 bases between the two ends. The V gene's germline CDR1 is GTSNPN and CDR2 SVGIG (reference sequence).

CDR3 nucleotides: TGTGCCAGCAGCTTAGGGACAGGGGGAAACACTGAAGCTTTCTTT. This codes for CASSLGTGGNTEAFF. The genes are TRBV7-2 and TRBJ1-1; 10 bases agree with TRBD1. This CDR3 has 15 amino acids. V dropped 1 base and J dropped 2; count of bases not matched to a gene: 1. CDR1 and CDR2 from the germline V gene are SGHTA and FQGNSA.

The sample holds one count of this clone. The chain combines TRBV5-1 with TRBJ1-4, with 9 bases that match TRBD1. Trimming removed 4 bases from V and 5 bases from J; junction bases left unmatched: 6. CDR3 size: 15 residues. CDR1 SGHRS and CDR2 YFSETQ come from the germline V gene. The CDR3 reads CASSDGQGLNEKLFF. In nucleotides, the CDR3 is TGCGCCAGCAGCGATGGACAGGGGCTCAATGAAAAACTGTTTTTT.

This chain links TRBV6-5 with TRBJ1-1, with D maybe TRBD1 (6 bases). The germline gives CDR1 MNHEY, CDR2 SVGAGI. This CDR3 region has 14 residues. Trimming left V 6 bases short and J 5 bases short, with 16 bases between. The CDR3 spells CASSPTGGRTEAFF. Written as DNA, the CDR3 is TGTGCCAGCAGCCCGACAGGCGGTAGGACTGAAGCTTTCTTT.

The chain carries TRBV16 and TRBJ1-1, with 8 bases matching TRBD1. Looked up from germline, CDR1 is KGHSY and CDR2 is FQNENV. V shed 3 bases, J shed 5 bases, and the junction held 8 bases outside the gene matches. The CDR3 covers 15 residues. The chain's CDR3 is CASSQIRTGLTEAFF. CDR3 in DNA: TGTGCCAGCAGCCAGATCCGGACAGGGCTGACTGAAGCTTTCTTT.

The V and J genes are TRBV4-2 and TRBJ2-3, with 8 bases fitting TRBD1. Trimming at V came to 3 bases and at J to 2 bases, leaving 4 bases not matched to a gene. Germline CDR1 LGHNA, CDR2 YNFKEQ. The CDR3 has 15 residues. The CDR3 DNA reads TGTGCCAGCAGCCAGTGGGGACAGGTCACAGATACGCAGTATTTT. Encoded protein: CASSQWGQVTDTQYF.

The chain joins TRBV7-6 to TRBJ1-1; a possible D gene is TRBD1 (5 bases). This CDR3 has 14 amino acids. CDR1 and CDR2 (germline): SGHVS, FNYEAQ. V shed 1 base and J shed 4 bases, with 10 bases lying between them. CDR3 protein: CASSLGQWGTEAFF. Here the CDR3 DNA reads TGTGCCAGCAGCTTAGGACAGTGGGGCACTGAAGCTTTCTTT.

The gene calls are TRBV13 and TRBJ2-5, with 10 bases identical to TRBD2. The CDR3 spans 14 residues. Germline lookup yields CDR1 PRHDT and CDR2 FYEKMQ (reference sequence). With V trimmed by 6 bases and J by 5 bases, 6 bases remained unmatched. The CDR3 region has the DNA TGTGCCAGCAGTCTCGGGACTAGCGACGAGACCCAGTACTTC. Encoded protein: CASSLGTSDETQYF.

The chain employs TRBV5-1 and TRBJ2-5; D could derive from TRBD1 or TRBD2 (5 bases each). CDR3 length: 15 amino acids. The V end lost 0 bases, the J end lost 1 base, and 10 bases lay between the germline ends. Germline V gene data show CDR1 as SGHRS and CDR2 as YFSETQ. Here the CDR3 DNA reads TGCGCCAGCAGCTTGGTCGGGGACCGCCAAGAGACCCAGTACTTC. Translating it yields CASSLVGDRQETQYF.

The chain combines TRBV10-1 with TRBJ2-7; D is unresolved. CDR1 and CDR2 (germline): WNHNN, SYGVQD (reference sequence). Trimming shortened V by 7 bases and J by 3 bases, and 16 bases separated the two germline ends. The CDR3 contains 14 residues. CDR3 amino acids: CASTLHLFLYEQYF. The CDR3 bases are TGCGCCAGCACCCTACACTTGTTTCTCTACGAGCAGTACTTC.

The table lists this clone with a count of one. The J gene is TRBJ1-1, the V gene TRBV19; possibly TRBD1 for D (6 bases). This CDR3 is built from 17 residues. Germline V lookup: CDR1 LNHDA, CDR2 SQIVND (reference sequence). V was trimmed by 7 bases and J by 2 bases, leaving 23 bases between them. DNA of the CDR3: TGTGCCAGTACCAAAGGTAGGCAGGGGAGGCTTAACACTGAAGCTTTCTTT. Its protein is CASTKGRQGRLNTEAFF.

This clone appeared a single time. This chain uses TRBV5-1 with TRBJ2-5; 9 bases fit TRBD2. V shed 0 bases, J shed 1 base, and the junction held 4 bases outside the gene matches. The CDR3 runs to 16 residues. Germline CDR1 and CDR2: SGHRS and YFSETQ. CDR3 DNA sequence: TGCGCCAGCAGCTTGGGCCTAGCGGGGCCCCAAGAGACCCAGTACTTC. This codes for CASSLGLAGPQETQYF.

This clone was seen only once. The CDR3, as DNA: TGTGCCAGTCGACCCCAGGGGGGGAGGAACACCGGGGAGCTGTTTTTT. Translating gives CASRPQGGRNTGELFF. V and J are TRBV7-2 and TRBJ2-2; tentatively, D is TRBD1 or TRBD2 (7 bases each). The germline V and J ends were trimmed by 9 bases and 1 base, with 18 bases remaining between them. This CDR3 comprises 16 residues. Germline CDR1 and CDR2: SGHTA and FQGNSA.

J is TRBJ2-7 and V is TRBV30; D might be TRBD1 (6 bases). Germline CDR1 is GTSNPN and CDR2 is SVGIG (reference sequence). There are 14 residues in the CDR3. Trimming took off 2 bases at V and 4 bases at J, with 15 bases between the two ends. CDR3 DNA: TGTGCCTGGAGTACCGGGACAAACCCTTACGAGCAGTACTTC. It translates to CAWSTGTNPYEQYF. Variable domain in full (rest from reference TRBV30 and TRBJ2-7): SQTIHQWPATLVQPVGSPLSLECTVEGTSNPNLYWYRQAAGRGLQLLFYSVGIGQISSEVPQNLSASRPQDRQFILSSKKLLLSDSGFYLCAWSTGTNPYEQYFGPGTRLTVT.

The J gene is TRBJ2-3, the V gene TRBV7-9, with D possibly TRBD1 on 5 matching bases. Germline V CDR1 and CDR2: SEHNR, FQNEAQ (reference sequence). Trimming shortened V by 5 bases and J by 6 bases, and 9 bases separated the two germline ends. This CDR3 is built from 12 residues. CDR3 nucleotides: TGTGCCAGCAGCCCACAGGACGATACGCAGTATTTT. This sequence encodes CASSPQDDTQYF.

This chain uses TRBV6-6 with TRBJ2-3; 8 nucleotides align to TRBD2. Germline CDR1 is MNHNY and CDR2 is SVGAGI (reference sequence). The CDR3 is made up of 15 amino acids. The ends lost 4 bases at V and 6 bases at J; junction bases unmatched: 9. The CDR3 DNA reads as TGTGCCAGCAGTTGGTCCAGCGGGAGAGGGGATACGCAGTATTTT. Translation gives CASSWSSGRGDTQYF.

The rearrangement joins TRBV27 to TRBJ1-1; TRBD1 matches 10 bases. Looked up from germline, CDR1 is MNHEY and CDR2 is SMNVEV (reference sequence). This CDR3 has 14 residues. V was clipped by 5 bases and J by 4 bases; unmatched bases: 4. The DNA of the CDR3 is TGTGCCAGCAGTACAAGACAGGGGGCCACTGAAGCTTTCTTT. Amino acids: CASSTRQGATEAFF.

The chain couples TRBV28 to TRBJ1-1, with 8 bases lining up with TRBD1. The V gene end was trimmed by 2 bases and the J gene end by 3 bases; junction bases not matched to a gene: 8. The CDR3 is 16 residues long. CDR1 is MDHEN, CDR2 SYDVKM, per germline. In nucleotides, the CDR3 is TGTGCCAGCAGTTTAGGTAACAGGGGGTGGCACACTGAAGCTTTCTTT. This sequence encodes CASSLGNRGWHTEAFF.

The chain joins TRBV7-9 to TRBJ1-1; D not certain. The CDR3 sequence is 14 residues long. Germline CDR1 reads SEHNR; CDR2 reads FQNEAQ (reference sequence). With 8 bases removed from V and 1 base from J, the gap between germline ends came to 14 bases. The CDR3 coding sequence is TGTGCCAGCTGCCTTATGACTTCGAACACTGAAGCTTTCTTT. Protein product: CASCLMTSNTEAFF. The whole variable domain, remainder taken from reference TRBV7-9 and TRBJ1-1, is DTGVSQNPRHKITKRGQNVTFRCDPISEHNRLYWYRQTLGQGPEFLTYFQNEAQLEKSRLLSDRFSAERPKGSFSTLEIQRTEQGDSAMYLCASCLMTSNTEAFFGQGTRLTVV.

J is TRBJ2-1 and V is TRBV2; 8 nucleotides match TRBD2. Germline assignment: CDR1 SNHLY and CDR2 FYNNEI. The CDR3 is made up of 18 amino acids. The J segment lost 5 bases and the V segment lost 2 bases, leaving 14 bases of the junction unmatched. Here the CDR3 reads CASSELVWTSRSNNEQFF. In nucleotides, the CDR3 is TGTGCCAGCAGTGAATTGGTGTGGACTAGCAGATCCAACAATGAGCAGTTCTTC.

The rearrangement uses TRBV11-3 and TRBJ1-1, with D perhaps TRBD1 (5 bases). CDR3 size: 11 residues. V was clipped by 2 bases and J by 7 bases, with 5 bases between them. CDR1 and CDR2 (germline): SGHNT, YENEEA. CDR3 in amino acids: CASSLQGEAFF. The CDR3 DNA reads TGTGCCAGCAGCTTACAGGGTGAAGCTTTCTTT.

This chain joins TRBV5-1 and TRBJ1-5, with D perhaps TRBD1 (5 bases). CDR1 is SGHRS, CDR2 YFSETQ, per germline. Trimming left V 2 bases short and J 7 bases short, with 13 bases between. The CDR3 has 14 amino acids. CDR3 amino acids: CASSFDTGRQPQHF. CDR3 DNA sequence: TGCGCCAGCAGCTTTGACACAGGAAGACAGCCCCAGCATTTT. The full variable domain, with the rest looked up from reference TRBV5-1 and TRBJ1-5, is KAGVTQTPRYLIKTRGQQVTLSCSPISGHRSVSWYQQTPGQGLQFLFEYFSETQRNKGNFPGRFSGRQFSNSRSEMNVSTLELGDSALYLCASSFDTGRQPQHFGDGTRLSIL.

This clone was observed a single time. The rearrangement links TRBV5-4 to TRBJ2-3, with 8 nucleotides matching TRBD2. The ends lost 0 bases at V and 6 bases at J; junction bases unmatched: 12. CDR1 SGHNT and CDR2 YYREEE come from the germline V gene (reference sequence). The CDR3 extends over 17 amino acids. The CDR3 DNA follows: TGTGCCAGCAGCTTGGCCGTAGCGGGGCGTTATTGGGATACGCAGTATTTT. This translates into CASSLAVAGRYWDTQYF.

The V gene is TRBV7-2, the J gene TRBJ2-7, with 10 bases identical to TRBD1. The germline V gene encodes CDR1 SGHTA and CDR2 FQGNSA. V shed 5 bases, J shed 4 bases, and the junction held 11 bases outside the gene matches. CDR3 length: 16 amino acids. CDR3 sequence reads: CASSEGVDRGLYEQYF. In nucleotides, the CDR3 is TGTGCCAGCAGCGAAGGCGTCGACAGGGGGCTTTACGAGCAGTACTTC.